Each of the 9 T cell receptor beta chains below was sequenced from the same sample in a study of chemoradiotherapy in HPV16-positive cancers. Generated by immunoSEQ multiplex PCR, the TCRdb table keeps only in-frame clones and is missing some. The sample has over 8,500 clones; around 74% are singletons. This material was obtained from a patient who underwent chemoradiotherapy. The source is a human donor with HPV-associated anogenital cancer.

This chain uses TRBV7-8 with TRBJ2-5; D is unresolved. The germline V gene encodes CDR1 SGHVS and CDR2 FQNEAQ. Trimming stripped 3 bases from V and 2 bases from J, with 7 bases between. This CDR3 contains 13 residues. CDR3 protein: CASSFGRQETQYF. The CDR3 DNA sequence: TGTGCCAGCAGCTTTGGGCGACAAGAGACCCAGTACTTC.

The gene calls are TRBV4-3 and TRBJ2-5; 8 bases are a match to TRBD1. In germline, CDR1 is LGHNA, CDR2 YSLEER. Germline trimming cut 1 base from V and 5 bases from J; bases unmatched to any gene: 15. This CDR3 comprises 18 residues. Here the CDR3 reads CASSQARAGSRGQETQYF. The CDR3 DNA reads TGCGCCAGCAGCCAAGCCCGGGCGGGGTCCAGGGGGCAGGAGACCCAGTACTTC.

This clone was seen a handful of times. The rearrangement uses TRBV28 and TRBJ1-5; D uncertain. The V and J ends lost 6 bases and 1 base respectively, with 25 bases between them. The CDR3 loop spans 19 amino acids. CDR1 is MDHEN and CDR2 is SYDVKM in the germline V gene. CDR3 loop: CASSYHLRLGLVSNQPQHF. In DNA form, the CDR3 reads TGTGCCAGCAGCTACCACCTACGGCTGGGATTGGTCAGCAATCAGCCCCAGCATTTT.

The CDR3 spells CASSPSGAPILDTF. The CDR3 DNA is TGTGCCAGTTCCCCCTCGGGGGCACCTATTTTAGACACCTTC. The chain couples TRBV2 to TRBJ1-2; tentatively, D is TRBD1 (6 bases). The CDR3 totals 14 residues. V was shortened by 9 bases and J by 12 bases, with 26 bases between the two germline ends. CDR1 is SNHLY, CDR2 FYNNEI, per germline.

This clone is a singleton in its sample. This chain uses TRBV7-3 with TRBJ2-2; 12 nucleotides align to TRBD2. The CDR3 has 17 residues. The ends lost 4 bases at V and 4 bases at J; junction bases unmatched: 7. From germline, CDR1 is SGHTA and CDR2 FQGTGA. DNA for the CDR3: TGTGCCAGCAGCTCGCGACTAGCGGGAGAGGGCACCGGGGAGCTGTTTTTT. This codes for CASSSRLAGEGTGELFF. Complete variable domain (other parts from reference TRBV7-3 and TRBJ2-2): GAGVSQTPSNKVTEKGKYVELRCDPISGHTALYWYRQSLGQGPEFLIYFQGTGAADDSGLPNDRFFAVRPEGSVSTLKIQRTERGDSAVYLCASSSRLAGEGTGELFFGEGSRLTVL.

The chain carries TRBV19 and TRBJ2-3; 7 bases agree with TRBD1. CDR3 length: 15 amino acids. Germline V gene lookup returns CDR1 LNHDA and CDR2 SQIVND (reference sequence). The J segment lost 0 bases and the V segment lost 9 bases, leaving 9 bases of the junction unmatched. CDR3 in amino acids: CASAAGTASTDTQYF. CDR3 DNA: TGTGCCAGCGCGGCCGGGACAGCTAGCACAGATACGCAGTATTTT.

This clone appeared a few times. The chain recombines TRBV20-1 with TRBJ1-1; weak D call: TRBD1 (6 bases). V was clipped by 6 bases and J by 8 bases, with 13 bases between them. This CDR3 has 11 amino acids. In germline, CDR1 is DFQATT, CDR2 SNEGSKA (reference sequence). The CDR3 DNA reads TGCAGTGCGGCCGACAGGATAGAAGCTTTCTTT. As protein: CSAADRIEAFF.

This clone has more than one count but fewer than ten. The V gene is TRBV4-1, the J gene TRBJ1-5, with D possibly being TRBD1 (5 bases). The germline V gene has CDR1 MGHRA and CDR2 YSYEKL. The CDR3 has 15 residues. Trimming cost V 0 bases and J 7 bases, with 13 bases left between them. CDR3 bases: TGCGCCAGCAGCCAAGATGGGGGTCGGGAGCAGCCCCAGCATTTT. This codes for CASSQDGGREQPQHF.

The chain is built from TRBV9 and TRBJ2-1, with no clear D. The germline V gene has CDR1 SGDLS and CDR2 YYNGEE. The CDR3 runs 16 residues. Trimming cost V 0 bases and J 0 bases, with 10 bases left between them. The CDR3 is CASSVGADPSYNEQFF. The DNA for the CDR3 is TGTGCCAGCAGCGTAGGGGCGGATCCCTCCTACAATGAGCAGTTCTTC.